Listed below are T cell receptor beta chains from one sample, sequenced in a study of blood T cell repertoires in COVID-19. The method was immunoSEQ multiplex PCR; TCRdb's version includes in-frame clones alone and lacks a portion of them. The table shows 200,000 to 250,000 clones, with around nine tenths occurring only once. Sample: peripheral blood. These receptors were obtained from a woman aged 70-85 years with active or convalescent COVID-19. The CDR3 runs from the conserved cysteine through the conserved F or W. The D gene is left open where the match is weak. Size tells how often a clone was seen (once, few, many) or the class of an expanded clone, and some rows leave it out.

D gene: NA; J gene: TRBJ1-1; V gene: TRBV5-1; clone size: NA; CDR3 protein: CASRKGYTEAFF; CDR3 DNA: TGCGCCAGCAGAAAGGGGTACACTGAAGCTTTCTTT
D gene: TRBD1; J gene: TRBJ1-2; V gene: TRBV5-1; clone size: NA; CDR3 protein: CASSRDRGLGYTF; CDR3 DNA: TGCGCCAGCAGCAGGGACAGGGGCCTTGGCTACACCTTC
D gene: TRBD2; J gene: TRBJ2-3; V gene: TRBV11-3; clone size: NA; CDR3 protein: CASSKSSGDLDTQYF; CDR3 DNA: TGTGCCAGCAGCAAGTCTAGCGGGGACTTAGATACGCAGTATTTT
D gene: NA; J gene: TRBJ2-2; V gene: TRBV24-1; clone size: NA; CDR3 protein: CATSKAWGGAGELFF; CDR3 DNA: TGTGCCACCAGCAAAGCATGGGGAGGCGCCGGGGAGCTGTTTTTT
D gene: NA; J gene: TRBJ2-3; V gene: TRBV20-1; clone size: NA; CDR3 protein: CSASLVVPDTQYF; CDR3 DNA: TGCAGTGCTAGTTTGGTAGTGCCAGATACGCAGTATTTT
D gene: NA; J gene: TRBJ1-2; V gene: TRBV11-2; clone size: NA; CDR3 protein: CASSLEGQGNYGYTF; CDR3 DNA: TGTGCCAGCAGCTTAGAAGGGCAGGGAAACTATGGCTACACCTTC
D gene: NA; J gene: TRBJ1-3; V gene: TRBV13; clone size: NA; CDR3 protein: CASSLGTGETGNTIYF; CDR3 DNA: TGTGCCAGCAGCTTAGGCACAGGTGAAACTGGAAACACCATATATTTT
D gene: NA; J gene: TRBJ1-1; V gene: TRBV18; clone size: few; CDR3 protein: CASSPGRGNTEAFF; CDR3 DNA: TGTGCCAGCTCACCAGGGCGGGGAAACACTGAAGCTTTCTTT
D gene: NA; J gene: TRBJ1-4; V gene: TRBV2; clone size: few; CDR3 protein: CASRDYRVTNEKLFF; CDR3 DNA: TGTGCCAGCAGGGATTACAGGGTAACTAATGAAAAACTGTTTTTT
D gene: TRBD1; J gene: TRBJ2-1; V gene: TRBV15; clone size: once; CDR3 protein: CATSPRQGGEQFF; CDR3 DNA: TGTGCCACCAGCCCGCGACAGGGCGGTGAGCAGTTCTTC
D gene: TRBD1; J gene: TRBJ2-3; V gene: TRBV19; clone size: NA; CDR3 protein: CASSLSDRRTDTQYF; CDR3 DNA: TGTGCCAGCTCCCTATCGGACAGGAGGACAGATACGCAGTATTTT
D gene: TRBD2; J gene: TRBJ2-5; V gene: TRBV7-2; clone size: NA; CDR3 protein: CASKSSGGRQETQYF; CDR3 DNA: TGTGCCAGCAAATCCTCCGGGGGGAGGCAAGAGACCCAGTACTTC
D gene: TRBD1; J gene: TRBJ1-2; V gene: TRBV4-1; clone size: few; CDR3 protein: CASSQDRTGGSIGYTF; CDR3 DNA: TGCGCCAGCAGCCAAGATAGGACAGGGGGCTCAATTGGCTACACCTTC
D gene: TRBD1; J gene: TRBJ2-7; V gene: TRBV5-6; clone size: once; CDR3 protein: CASSLWGTGDFYEQYF; CDR3 DNA: TGTGCCAGCAGCCTGTGGGGGACAGGGGACTTCTACGAGCAGTACTTC
D gene: NA; J gene: TRBJ2-5; V gene: TRBV5-1; clone size: NA; CDR3 protein: CASSLVGSGVQETQYF; CDR3 DNA: TGCGCCAGCAGCTTGGTGGGGTCGGGGGTGCAAGAGACCCAGTACTTC
D gene: NA; J gene: TRBJ1-5; V gene: TRBV27; clone size: NA; CDR3 protein: CASSFLAGQDQPQHF; CDR3 DNA: TGTGCCAGCAGTTTCTTGGCAGGGCAAGATCAGCCCCAGCATTTT
D gene: TRBD1; J gene: TRBJ2-2; V gene: TRBV7-8; clone size: few; CDR3 protein: CASSSTGGGTGELFF; CDR3 DNA: TGTGCCAGCAGCTCCACAGGGGGCGGCACCGGGGAGCTGTTTTTT
D gene: NA; J gene: TRBJ1-5; V gene: TRBV18; clone size: NA; CDR3 protein: CASSSSGQPQHF; CDR3 DNA: TGTGCCAGCTCATCCTCCGGGCAGCCCCAGCATTTT
D gene: NA; J gene: TRBJ1-5; V gene: TRBV11-2; clone size: NA; CDR3 protein: CASSRSAKISNQPQHF; CDR3 DNA: TGTGCCAGCAGTCGAAGCGCTAAAATTAGCAATCAGCCCCAGCATTTT
D gene: NA; J gene: TRBJ1-1; V gene: TRBV5-5; clone size: once; CDR3 protein: CASSFRFANTEAFF; CDR3 DNA: TGTGCCAGCAGCTTTCGGTTTGCGAACACTGAAGCTTTCTTT